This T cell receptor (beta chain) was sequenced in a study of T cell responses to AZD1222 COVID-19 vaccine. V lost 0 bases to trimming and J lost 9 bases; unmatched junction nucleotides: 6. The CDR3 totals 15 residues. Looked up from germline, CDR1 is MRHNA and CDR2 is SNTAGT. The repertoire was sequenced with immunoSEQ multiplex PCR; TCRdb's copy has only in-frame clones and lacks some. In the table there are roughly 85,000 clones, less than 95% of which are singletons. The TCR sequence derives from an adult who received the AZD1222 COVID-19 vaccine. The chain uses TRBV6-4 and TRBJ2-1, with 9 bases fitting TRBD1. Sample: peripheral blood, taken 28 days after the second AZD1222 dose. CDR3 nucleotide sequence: TGTGCCAGCAGTGACTCATCACAGGGGGCCGCTGAGCAGTTCTTC. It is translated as CASSDSSQGAAEQFF.